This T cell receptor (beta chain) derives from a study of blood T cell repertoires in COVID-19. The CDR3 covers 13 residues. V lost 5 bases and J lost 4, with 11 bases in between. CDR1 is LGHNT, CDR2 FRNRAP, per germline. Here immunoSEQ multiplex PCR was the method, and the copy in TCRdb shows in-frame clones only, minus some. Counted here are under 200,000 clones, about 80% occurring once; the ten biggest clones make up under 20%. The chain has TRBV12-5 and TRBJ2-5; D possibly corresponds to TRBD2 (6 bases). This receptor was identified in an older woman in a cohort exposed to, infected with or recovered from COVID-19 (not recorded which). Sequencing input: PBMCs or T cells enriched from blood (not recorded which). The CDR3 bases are TGTGCTAGTGGTCTGGAGGAGGGAGAGACCCAGTACTTC. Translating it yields CASGLEEGETQYF. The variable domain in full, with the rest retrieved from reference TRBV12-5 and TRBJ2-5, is DARVTQTPRHKVTEMGQEVTMRCQPILGHNTVFWYRQTMMQGLELLAYFRNRAPLDDSGMPKDRFSAEMPDATLATLKIQPSEPRDSAVYFCASGLEEGETQYFGPGTRLLVL.